Following are 12 T cell receptor beta chains from one sample sequenced in a study of blood T cell repertoires in COVID-19. Sequencing was performed with immunoSEQ multiplex PCR; in TCRdb, only in-frame clones are kept and a portion is missing. The sample gives about 320,000 clones, around 85% of which show up once; approximately 1.9% is in the top ten. Material: PBMCs or T cells enriched from blood (not recorded which). The receptor set was obtained from a young woman who had been exposed to COVID-19.

This sequence joins TRBV28 and TRBJ1-2; no definite D call. Per germline, CDR1 MDHEN and CDR2 SYDVKM. The ends were cut back, 3 bases at V and 1 base at J, with 6 bases in the middle. The CDR3 sequence is 13 residues long. CDR3 coding DNA: TGTGCCAGCAGTTTTGCGGGTAACTATGGCTACACCTTC. This sequence encodes CASSFAGNYGYTF.

The chain joins TRBV5-6 to TRBJ1-1; TRBD1 matches at 8 bases. Germline CDR1 reads SGHDT; CDR2 reads YYEEEE. V gave up 4 bases and J gave up 5 bases; unmatched junction bases: 16. The CDR3 has 17 residues. The CDR3 reads CASSPAGDRGLRTEAFF. Here the CDR3 DNA reads TGTGCCAGCAGCCCGGCGGGAGACAGGGGTTTGAGGACTGAAGCTTTCTTT.

V is TRBV6-6 and J is TRBJ2-1; 11 nucleotides match TRBD2. The trim removed 6 bases at V and 3 bases at J, leaving 7 bases unmatched. Looked up from germline, CDR1 is MNHNY and CDR2 is SVGAGI (reference sequence). The CDR3 runs to 16 residues. CDR3 in DNA: TGTGCCAGCAGCCCAACCGGGACTAGCGGCTACAATGAGCAGTTCTTC. Its protein is CASSPTGTSGYNEQFF.

This clone was observed at least ten times. The V and J genes are TRBV7-3 and TRBJ2-3; 14 bases are shared with TRBD2. Germline CDR1 reads SGHTA; CDR2 reads FQGTGA. The trim removed 5 bases at V and 5 bases at J, leaving 3 bases unmatched. This CDR3 has 15 residues. CDR3 nucleotide sequence: TGTGCCAGCAGCCTCGGACTAGCGGGGGGAGATACGCAGTATTTT. Translating gives CASSLGLAGGDTQYF.

This clone was observed a few times. This sample also contains other DNA sequences that code for the same CDR3. The chain carries TRBV4-1 and TRBJ1-1; TRBD1 agrees at 9 bases. This CDR3 has 14 residues. The trim removed 6 bases at V and 1 base at J, leaving 3 bases unmatched. From germline, CDR1 is MGHRA and CDR2 YSYEKL. CDR3 sequence: CASSLDRGNTEAFF. The CDR3 region has the DNA TGCGCCAGCAGTCTGGACAGGGGGAACACTGAAGCTTTCTTT.

V and J are TRBV6-2 or TRBV6-3 and TRBJ2-3; D not resolved. CDR1 is MNHEY, CDR2 SVGEGT, per germline. Between the trimmed V and J ends, which lost 8 bases and 4 bases, there was a span of 10 bases. CDR3 length equals 12 residues. The CDR3 DNA is TGTGCCAGCGGCCAAATCGCAGATACGCAGTATTTT. Amino acid sequence: CASGQIADTQYF.

The chain links TRBV27 to TRBJ1-1; possibly TRBD1 for D (6 bases). Germline V gene sequence: CDR1 MNHEY, CDR2 SMNVEV (reference sequence). CDR3 size: 14 residues. V dropped 6 bases and J dropped 3 bases, with 14 bases sitting between them. CDR3 nucleotides: TGTGCCAGCAGGCAGGGGTATAGCGACACTGAAGCTTTCTTT. It translates to CASRQGYSDTEAFF.

CDR3 loop: CASSLEIRGNTQYF. CDR3 nucleotides: TGTGCCAGCAGCTTAGAAATCCGAGGAAATACGCAGTATTTT. The genes are TRBV7-9 and TRBJ2-3; D not resolved. Germline V gene data show CDR1 as SEHNR and CDR2 as FQNEAQ (reference sequence). The CDR3 covers 14 residues. V lost 1 base and J 7 bases, leaving 12 bases between the germline ends.

V usage is TRBV27 and J usage is TRBJ1-2; D not resolved. The V and J ends lost 6 bases and 4 bases respectively, with 9 bases between them. The CDR3 is made up of 12 amino acids. Germline CDR1 MNHEY, CDR2 SMNVEV (reference sequence). The CDR3 bases are TGTGCCAGCAGCCCTGAGGCCTATGGCTACACCTTC. It is translated as CASSPEAYGYTF.

The genes are TRBV12-3 or TRBV12-4 and TRBJ2-5, with D possibly TRBD2 on 6 matching bases. V was trimmed by 3 bases and J by 5 bases, leaving 10 bases between them. The CDR3 is 13 amino acids. As DNA, the CDR3 is TGTGCCAGCAGTTTTGGGAGGTTCGAGACCCAGTACTTC. It is translated as CASSFGRFETQYF.

Written as DNA, the CDR3 is TGTGCCAGCAGGGAAACCTGGACAGCAACTAATGAAAAACTGTTTTTT. Protein sequence: CASRETWTATNEKLFF. The chain joins TRBV6-1 to TRBJ1-4, with a weak D call TRBD1 (6 bases). This CDR3 contains 16 residues. V lost 6 bases to trimming and J lost 0 bases, with 14 bases between them. In germline, CDR1 is MNHNS, CDR2 SASEGT.

This sequence joins TRBV28 and TRBJ1-1; D is perhaps TRBD1 (5 bases). V shed 6 bases and J shed 3 bases, with 11 bases lying between them. From germline, CDR1 is MDHEN and CDR2 SYDVKM. The CDR3 is 13 residues long. The CDR3 reads CASRSQADTEAFF. In nucleotides, the CDR3 is TGTGCCAGCAGGTCACAGGCGGACACTGAAGCTTTCTTT.